Listed here are 25 T cell receptor beta chains from one sample, sequenced in a study of blood T cell repertoires in COVID-19. The data were produced by immunoSEQ multiplex PCR, yet TCRdb's version contains in-frame clones alone and is incomplete. There are nearly 250,000 clones in the sample; more than 75% occur only once, and roughly 6.2% lies in the top ten. What was sequenced was peripheral blood. Receptors were obtained from a woman at least 80 years old with COVID-19, enrolled during active disease.

The V and J genes are TRBV5-1 and TRBJ2-2, with TRBD1 matching over 7 bases. The V segment lost 4 bases and the J segment 3 bases; nucleotides outside the gene matches: 9. The CDR3 consists of 16 residues. CDR1 is SGHRS, CDR2 YFSETQ, per germline. In DNA form, the CDR3 reads TGCGCCAGCAGCGGGTCTTACAGGGGAGACACCGGGGAGCTGTTTTTT. Protein sequence: CASSGSYRGDTGELFF.

The chain is built from TRBV12-3 or TRBV12-4 and TRBJ2-5; maybe TRBD2 (6 bases). There are 13 residues in the CDR3. V gave up 4 bases and J gave up 1 base, with 7 bases separating them. The CDR3 sequence: CASSYGGQETQYF. For the CDR3, the DNA is TGTGCCAGCAGTTACGGGGGCCAAGAGACCCAGTACTTC.

The rearrangement uses TRBV21-1 and TRBJ1-5; the D call of TRBD1 is as the table states it, not checked on the DNA. TRBV21-1 is assigned pseudogene status. This CDR3 has 16 residues. The CDR3 sequence: CASSRQGVPSYQPQHF. The CDR3 nucleotides read TGTGCCAGCAGCCGACAGGGGGTTCCCTCATACCAGCCCCAGCATTTT.

This clone was picked up one time. The V gene is TRBV29-1, the J gene TRBJ2-3, with 10 positions matching TRBD1. CDR1 is SQVTM and CDR2 is ANQGSEA in the germline V gene. The CDR3 length is 15 residues. Trimming took 5 bases from V and 2 from J; bases not matched to a gene: 7. The CDR3 here is CSVPPGQGNTDTQYF. CDR3 bases: TGCAGCGTTCCTCCGGGACAGGGGAACACAGATACGCAGTATTTT.

The chain links TRBV6-5 to TRBJ1-5; 8 positions match TRBD1. CDR3 length: 15 residues. CDR1 is MNHEY, CDR2 SVGAGI, per germline. The ends lost 6 bases at V and 0 bases at J; junction bases unmatched: 4. CDR3 in DNA: TGTGCCAGCAGCGACAGGGGTCATAGCAATCAGCCCCAGCATTTT. Translating gives CASSDRGHSNQPQHF.

The CDR3 is CASSLEELSEQFF. The CDR3 DNA reads as TGTGCCAGCAGCTTGGAGGAGTTGAGTGAGCAGTTCTTC. V gene TRBV7-2 combines with J gene TRBJ2-1, with D maybe TRBD2 (5 bases). Germline V gives CDR1 SGHTA, CDR2 FQGNSA. This CDR3 spans 13 amino acids. Between the trimmed V and J ends, which lost 3 bases and 9 bases, there was a span of 12 bases.

The rearrangement links TRBV5-6 to TRBJ2-1, with TRBD2 matching 11 bases. The CDR3 totals 15 residues. Per the germline V gene, CDR1 is SGHDT and CDR2 is YYEEEE. V was clipped by 6 bases and J by 4 bases; unmatched bases: 6. In DNA form, the CDR3 reads TGTGCCAGCACCCGCGGGACTAGCGGTTACAATGAGCAGTTCTTC. It translates to CASTRGTSGYNEQFF.

The CDR3 is CASSPLRGGRNEQFF. In DNA form, the CDR3 reads TGTGCCAGCAGCCCACTGAGGGGGGGGCGCAATGAGCAGTTCTTC. This chain links TRBV11-2 with TRBJ2-1; D perhaps matches TRBD2 (7 bases). The germline gives CDR1 SGHAT, CDR2 FQNNGV. V lost 5 bases and J lost 6, with 17 bases in between. The CDR3 is 15 amino acids.

This chain uses TRBV7-9 with TRBJ1-1; possibly TRBD1 for D (5 bases). The CDR3 extends over 15 amino acids. V lost 2 bases and J lost 3, with 13 bases in between. The germline CDR1 and CDR2 sequences are SEHNR and FQNEAQ (reference sequence). CDR3 protein: CASSLQFREYTEAFF. The DNA of the CDR3 is TGTGCCAGCAGCTTACAATTCAGGGAATACACTGAAGCTTTCTTT.

This sequence joins TRBV7-2 and TRBJ1-2; D is undetermined. The CDR3 is made up of 13 amino acids. Trimming stripped 2 bases from V and 10 bases from J, with 14 bases between. Germline CDR1 reads SGHTA; CDR2 reads FQGNSA. CDR3 nucleotide sequence: TGTGCCAGCAGCTTAATCGAGAGGGCGCCCTACACCTTC. Protein product: CASSLIERAPYTF. Together with reference TRBV7-2 and TRBJ1-2, the CDR3 gives the full variable domain: GAGVSQSPSNKVTEKGKDVELRCDPISGHTALYWYRQSLGQGLEFLIYFQGNSAPDKSGLPSDRFSAERTGGSVSTLTIQRTQQEDSAVYLCASSLIERAPYTFGSGTRLTVV.

The genes are TRBV6-5 and TRBJ1-6; 9 bases agree with TRBD1. V shed 6 bases and J 10 bases; nucleotides not matched to a gene: 10. The CDR3 has 15 residues. In germline, CDR1 is MNHEY, CDR2 SVGAGI. The CDR3 DNA follows: TGTGCCAGCAGAGTGACAGGGGGAGTAGACTCACCCCTCCACTTT. It codes for CASRVTGGVDSPLHF.

The chain combines TRBV18 with TRBJ1-4, with 9 bases that match TRBD1. J was trimmed by 8 bases and V by 6 bases; bases with no gene match: 16. Germline V gives CDR1 KGHSH, CDR2 LQKENI. There are 17 residues in the CDR3. The CDR3 is CASSPGTGSAPVEKLFF. The DNA of the CDR3 is TGTGCCAGCTCCCCAGGGACAGGGAGTGCACCGGTCGAAAAACTGTTTTTT.

V usage is TRBV5-1 and J usage is TRBJ2-2; D is perhaps TRBD1 (6 bases). V lost 4 bases and J lost 6, with 16 bases in between. There are 15 residues in the CDR3. The germline gives CDR1 SGHRS, CDR2 YFSETQ. In DNA, the CDR3 is TGCGCCAGCAGCCCCACATGGCAGGGGTCCGGGGAGCTGTTTTTT. This sequence encodes CASSPTWQGSGELFF.

V gene TRBV5-4 combines with J gene TRBJ1-2; D ambiguous. There are 17 residues in the CDR3. CDR1 SGHNT and CDR2 YYREEE come from the germline V gene (reference sequence). V dropped 3 bases and J dropped 5 bases, with 23 bases sitting between them. In nucleotides, the CDR3 is TGTGCCAGCAGCTCGCTCGAGTTCCAGGCCCTACCTTATGGCTACACCTTC. It translates to CASSSLEFQALPYGYTF.

This chain connects TRBV10-2 to TRBJ1-2; D may be TRBD1 (5 bases). The V end was cut by 6 bases, the J end by 4 bases, with 12 bases between. The CDR3 runs 13 residues. Germline V gene data show CDR1 as WSHSY and CDR2 as SAAADI. CDR3 protein: CASRSREAYGYTF. The DNA of the CDR3 is TGCGCCAGCAGGAGCAGGGAGGCCTATGGCTACACCTTC.

This clone was counted a single time. J is TRBJ1-4 and V is TRBV2, with 7 bases fitting TRBD1. CDR1 and CDR2 (germline): SNHLY, FYNNEI. The CDR3 is 14 amino acids. J was trimmed by 0 bases and V by 6 bases; bases with no gene match: 1. CDR3 sequence reads: CASRGTATNEKLFF. The CDR3 coding sequence is TGTGCCAGCAGAGGGACAGCAACTAATGAAAAACTGTTTTTT.

Only a few counts were recorded for this clone. The chain couples TRBV5-1 to TRBJ2-1, with 7 bases fitting TRBD1. Trimming cost V 7 bases and J 0 bases; bases outside gene matches: 7. Germline V gives CDR1 SGHRS, CDR2 YFSETQ. The length of the CDR3 is 15 residues. DNA of the CDR3: TGCGCCAGCGTACAGACAGGGAACTCCTACAATGAGCAGTTCTTC. Translation: CASVQTGNSYNEQFF.

J is TRBJ2-1 and V is TRBV5-4; D gene unclear. The germline V gene has CDR1 SGHNT and CDR2 YYREEE (reference sequence). The CDR3 covers 14 residues. The V gene lost 0 bases and the J gene lost 4 bases, with 8 bases spanning the gap. The CDR3 protein is CASSLGARYNEQFF. In DNA form, the CDR3 reads TGTGCCAGCAGCTTGGGGGCCCGATACAATGAGCAGTTCTTC.

As concerns this clone: An end of the junction does not agree with germline; a read error may underlie this. The V and J genes are TRBV28 and TRBJ2-2; TRBD2 matches at 8 bases. The CDR3 sequence is 15 residues long. Germline V gene lookup returns CDR1 MDHEN and CDR2 SYDVKM. CDR3 in DNA: TGCGCCAGCCCCCCGGGGGGGGGTAACGCCGGGGAGCTGTTTTTT. Protein: CASPPGGGNAGELFF.

This clone was found once. The gene calls are TRBV19 and TRBJ2-5; weak D call: TRBD2 (7 bases). CDR1 is LNHDA, CDR2 SQIVND, per germline (reference sequence). The CDR3 length is 14 residues. Deletions cut 4 bases from V and 7 bases from J, with 16 bases between. The CDR3 region has the DNA TGTGCCAGTAGTAAGGGAGGGGGAGTAGGGACCCAGTACTTC. This encodes CASSKGGGVGTQYF.

The chain joins TRBV18 to TRBJ1-2, with TRBD1 as a possible D gene (6 bases). V shed 3 bases and J shed 4 bases, with 12 bases lying between them. The germline gives CDR1 KGHSH, CDR2 LQKENI. The CDR3 is 14 amino acids. As DNA, the CDR3 is TGTGCCAGCTCACCGGGACACGAACTCTATGGCTACACCTTC. Amino acid sequence: CASSPGHELYGYTF.

This clone was observed once. The V call is TRBV19, the J call TRBJ2-1; 8 bases fit TRBD2. Germline lookup yields CDR1 LNHDA and CDR2 SQIVND (reference sequence). Trimming removed 0 bases from V and 2 bases from J; junction bases left unmatched: 6. There are 17 residues in the CDR3. CDR3 sequence reads: CASSIDPAGGPYNEQFF. In DNA, the CDR3 is TGTGCCAGTAGTATAGATCCTGCGGGGGGCCCCTACAATGAGCAGTTCTTC. The entire variable domain, with the rest obtained from reference TRBV19 and TRBJ2-1, is as follows: DGGITQSPKYLFRKEGQNVTLSCEQNLNHDAMYWYRQDPGQGLRLIYYSQIVNDFQKGDIAEGYSVSREKKESFPLTVTSAQKNPTAFYLCASSIDPAGGPYNEQFFGPGTRLTVL.

This sequence joins TRBV11-2 and TRBJ1-4, with a possible D match to TRBD1 (6 bases). The CDR3 spans 15 residues. The germline V and J ends were trimmed by 5 bases and 6 bases, with 16 bases remaining between them. Germline values: CDR1 SGHAT, CDR2 FQNNGV. The CDR3 bases are TGTGCCAGCAGCACCTCGACAGGTTCTTATGAAAAACTGTTTTTT. Amino acids: CASSTSTGSYEKLFF.

The J gene is TRBJ1-2, the V gene TRBV3-1 (or the pseudogene TRBV3-2), with 11 bases lining up with TRBD1. Germline-derived CDR1 and CDR2 are LGHDT and YNNKEL (reference sequence). The CDR3 is 16 amino acids. The trim removed 1 base at V and 1 base at J, leaving 2 bases unmatched. CDR3 DNA: TGTGCCAGCAGCCAAGGGGGACAGGGGGTTAACTATGGCTACACCTTC. Translated, it gives CASSQGGQGVNYGYTF.

This clone came up many times. V and J are TRBV7-9 and TRBJ1-5; 10 bases agree with TRBD1. Germline V gene lookup returns CDR1 SEHNR and CDR2 FQNEAQ (reference sequence). The V and J ends lost 1 base and 6 bases, in that order; junction bases with no gene match: 3. The length of the CDR3 is 15 residues. For the CDR3, the DNA is TGTGCCAGCAGCTTAGGGGACAGGGGAAGTCAGCCCCAGCATTTT. The encoded protein is CASSLGDRGSQPQHF.